These T cell receptor beta chains were read from a single sample in a study of cytomegalovirus exposure and HLA in healthy donors. Using immunoSEQ multiplex PCR, the repertoire was profiled, and TCRdb retains in-frame clones only, with some absent. The repertoire table contains about 42,000 clones. The specimen was PBMCs. These receptors all stem from a man younger than 40 in good health and CMV-seronegative. Both conserved end residues are part of each CDR3. D genes are given only for firm matches.

d_call | cdr3_length | j_call | v_call | cdr3_nt | cdr3_aa
TRBD2 | 13 | TRBJ2-7 | TRBV7-9 | TGTGCCAGCAGATTCAGCGGGAGTACCGAGCAGTACTTC | CASRFSGSTEQYF
TRBD1 | 13 | TRBJ1-1 | TRBV18 | TGTGCCAGCTCCCCGGACAGGGGGGCTGAAGCTTTCTTT | CASSPDRGAEAFF
TRBD1 | 16 | TRBJ1-2 | TRBV27 | TGTGCCAGCAGGATACAGGGGGCCGGGGGAAACTATGGCTACACCTTC | CASRIQGAGGNYGYTF
. | 14 | TRBJ1-2 | TRBV9 | TGTGCCAGCAGCACTGGACTGCTACTCTATGGCTACACCTTC | CASSTGLLLYGYTF
TRBD1 | 9 | TRBJ1-1 | TRBV20-1 | TGCAGTGCTAGGGAACAGGGGACGTTT | CSAREQGTF
. | 15 | TRBJ2-7 | TRBV5-6 | TGTGCCAGCAGCTTACTTGGGGGGAGAGGCGACGAGCAGTACTTC | CASSLLGGRGDEQYF
TRBD2 | 15 | TRBJ2-1 | TRBV5-1 | TGCGCCAGCGGCCCGACTAGCGGGAGGGGGACTGAGCAGTTCTTC | CASGPTSGRGTEQFF
. | 11 | TRBJ1-2 | TRBV20-1 | TGCAGTCCAGGGGCGAACTATGGCTACACCTTC | CSPGANYGYTF
TRBD2 | 15 | TRBJ2-2 | TRBV19 | TGTGCCAGTCAAGCGGGAGGAGTCCCCACCGGGGAGCTGTTTTTT | CASQAGGVPTGELFF
TRBD2 | 18 | TRBJ2-1 | TRBV9 | TGTGCCAGCAGCGTAGGGGCCGGGAGGGCCGTGATTTACAATGAGCAGTTCTTC | CASSVGAGRAVIYNEQFF
. | 14 | TRBJ1-2 | TRBV2 | TGTGCCAGCAGTCGAGATCCCTCGGGCTATGGCTACACCTTC | CASSRDPSGYGYTF
TRBD2 | 15 | TRBJ2-7 | TRBV2 | TGTGCCAGCAGACTCCCGGGACTAGCGGGAGGCGAGCAGTACTTC | CASRLPGLAGGEQYF
. | 16 | TRBJ2-5 | TRBV9 | TGTGCCAGCAGCCGAAATTTAGCGGTATCACAAGAGACCCAGTACTTC | CASSRNLAVSQETQYF
TRBD1 | 17 | TRBJ1-1 | TRBV4-2 | TGTGCCAGCAGCCCGGGCCTACTTACAGGGGGGAACACTGAAGCTTTCTTT | CASSPGLLTGGNTEAFF
. | 13 | TRBJ1-1 | TRBV7-9 | TGTGCCAGCAGCCTTCAGGGAAGCACTGAAGCTTTCTTT | CASSLQGSTEAFF
TRBD2 | 14 | TRBJ2-7 | TRBV15 | TGTGCCACCAGCCCTATAGCGGGACCCTACGAGCAGTACTTC | CATSPIAGPYEQYF
TRBD1 | 14 | TRBJ2-7 | TRBV6-5 | TGTGCCAGCAGAGCCGGGACAGGGGACCACGAGCAGTACTTC | CASRAGTGDHEQYF
TRBD1 | 17 | TRBJ1-2 | TRBV10-3 | TGTGCCATCACCAATCCAAGGGGACAGGGGGCGTTCTATGGCTACACCTTC | CAITNPRGQGAFYGYTF
TRBD2 | 16 | TRBJ2-2 | TRBV29-1 | TGCAGCTCCACTCTCGGGAGGACTTGGGGCACCGGGGAGCTGTTTTTT | CSSTLGRTWGTGELFF
TRBD1 | 14 | TRBJ1-2 | TRBV25-1 | TGTGCCAGCAGGGGGGACAGGGGAGACTATGGCTACACCTTC | CASRGDRGDYGYTF
TRBD1 | 16 | TRBJ1-1 | TRBV4-2 | TGTGCCAGCAGCCAAGACCGCGGACAGGGGAACACTGAAGCTTTCTTT | CASSQDRGQGNTEAFF
. | 10 | TRBJ1-1 | TRBV20-1 | TGCAGCTTTCAGGGCACTGAAGCTTTCTTT | CSFQGTEAFF
. | 14 | TRBJ2-5 | TRBV5-1 | TGCGCCAGCAGCTTGACAGGCGAACAAGAGACCCAGTACTTC | CASSLTGEQETQYF
TRBD1 | 19 | TRBJ2-1 | TRBV7-9 | TGTGCCAGCAGCTTAGCCGGGACAGGGGGTGCTCCGGCCTACAATGAGCAGTTCTTC | CASSLAGTGGAPAYNEQFF
. | 17 | TRBJ1-6 | TRBV4-3 | TGCGCCAGCAGCCAAAAAGGACAGAGCTCCTATAATTCACCCCTCCACTTT | CASSQKGQSSYNSPLHF
. | 15 | TRBJ2-2 | TRBV4-3 | TGCGCCAGCAGCCAAGCCCATGGGGAGCCCGGGGAGCTGTTTTTT | CASSQAHGEPGELFF
. | 13 | TRBJ1-1 | TRBV5-1 | TGCGCCAGCAGCGAACAGGGTAATACTGAAGCTTTCTTT | CASSEQGNTEAFF
. | 15 | TRBJ1-1 | TRBV4-1 | TGCGCCAGCAGCCAAGTAATAGAGGGGGACACTGAAGCTTTCTTT | CASSQVIEGDTEAFF
. | 14 | TRBJ1-2 | TRBV5-1 | TGCGCCAGCAGCTTAGAGGCCAGGGAGGATGGCTACACCTTC | CASSLEAREDGYTF
. | 13 | TRBJ1-2 | TRBV11-2 | TGTGCCAGCAGCCCAACTGCTAATCGTGGCTACACCTTC | CASSPTANRGYTF
TRBD2 | 14 | TRBJ2-2 | TRBV25-1 | TGTGCCAGCAGTGCCTCGGGACTAGCAGGGGAGCTGTTTTTT | CASSASGLAGELFF
. | 13 | TRBJ1-2 | TRBV9 | TGTGCCAGCAGCGTAGAGGTTGAGGATGGCTACACCTTC | CASSVEVEDGYTF
. | 15 | TRBJ2-1 | TRBV7-9 | TGTGCCAGCAGCCTCTGGTTAGCGCCTAGCAATGAGCAGTTCTTC | CASSLWLAPSNEQFF
TRBD1 | 15 | TRBJ2-7 | TRBV6-6 | TGTGCCAGCAGTTACTCGTTTCAGGGGGCGTACGAGCAGTACTTC | CASSYSFQGAYEQYF
TRBD2 | 15 | TRBJ2-1 | TRBV4-1 | TGCGCCAGCAGGTGGGAGGGGAGGACCTACAATGAGCAGTTCTTC | CASRWEGRTYNEQFF
. | 16 | TRBJ1-2 | TRBV19 | TGTGCCACTACCTATGGGAGGGGGACCCGTAACTATGGCTACACCTTC | CATTYGRGTRNYGYTF
TRBD2 | 15 | TRBJ2-1 | TRBV7-2 | TGTGCCAGCAGCGAAGGACTAGCGGGAGCCAATGAGCAGTTCTTC | CASSEGLAGANEQFF
TRBD1 | 16 | TRBJ2-7 | TRBV7-2 | TGTGCCAGCAGCTTAGCGCCAGGGACAGGGGCCTACGAGCAGTACTTC | CASSLAPGTGAYEQYF
. | 15 | TRBJ1-4 | TRBV6-5 | TGTGCCAGCAGTTCGACACAGGGCCCGGGTGAAAAACTGTTTTTT | CASSSTQGPGEKLFF
. | 15 | TRBJ2-3 | TRBV4-3 | TGCGCCAGCAGGCCCTCCGCGCTTCGCACAGATACGCAGTATTTT | CASRPSALRTDTQYF
TRBD2 | 16 | TRBJ2-1 | TRBV4-1 | TGCGCCAGCAGCCCGCGGCGCCCGGGAGGGAGGAATGAGCAGTTCTTC | CASSPRRPGGRNEQFF